This T cell receptor (beta chain) stems from a study of blood T cell repertoires in COVID-19. The V gene lost 6 bases and the J gene lost 9 bases, with 15 bases spanning the gap. The CDR3 runs to 13 residues. This clone has at least ten counts. Assay used: immunoSEQ multiplex PCR; TCRdb lists only in-frame clones, some missing. The table records under 200,000 clones, under 85% of them present only once. The sequence derives from a man in his 70s with acute or convalescent COVID-19. The chain employs TRBV12-3 or TRBV12-4 and TRBJ1-5; no clear D gene. The sequencing sample was made of peripheral blood. CDR3 in DNA: TGTGCCAGCAGGCCAGACGCTGGCGGGCCCCAGCATTTT. This sequence encodes CASRPDAGGPQHF.